The 21 T cell receptor beta chains given below trace back to one sample, sequenced in a study of T-cell memory formation after mild COVID-19. TCRdb redid the calling of the 5' RACE reads with MiXCR, one entry per CDR3 protein. Here the sample spans hundreds of thousands of distinct CDR3 sequences, about a sixth being singletons. The specimen was PBMCs or a T cell subset sorted from them (not recorded which). These TCRs come from a man between 18 and 29 years old who had mild COVID-19 (a few samples of this study predate the infection). Cell type and time point are not known.

This clonotype was detected a few times. The genes are TRBV28 and TRBJ2-2, with TRBD1 as a possible D gene (5 bases). Germline V gives CDR1 MDHEN, CDR2 SYDVKM. With 4 bases removed from V and 5 bases from J, the gap between germline ends came to 14 bases. This CDR3 has 15 residues. The CDR3 nucleotides are TGTGCCAGCAGTTCCCCGACAGTTCCAACCGGGGAGCTGTTTTTT. It yields the protein CASSSPTVPTGELFF.

This clonotype came up a few times. The gene calls are TRBV7-8 and TRBJ1-5; the D is unclear. The V gene's germline CDR1 is SGHVS and CDR2 FQNEAQ. Trimming shortened V by 5 bases and J by 2 bases, and 10 bases separated the two germline ends. The CDR3 spans 14 residues. CDR3 nucleotides: TGTGCCAGCAGCGCTAGGGAGGGCAATCAGCCCCAGCATTTT. This translates into CASSAREGNQPQHF.

This rearrangement joins TRBV6-5 to TRBJ1-4, with unresolved D. V dropped 0 bases and J dropped 3 bases, with 11 bases sitting between them. The length of the CDR3 is 16 residues. Germline V lookup: CDR1 MNHEY, CDR2 SVGAGI. CDR3 residues: CASSYSSTDSNEKLFF. The CDR3 region has the DNA TGTGCCAGCAGTTACTCGAGCACGGACTCTAATGAAAAACTGTTTTTT.

This clonotype was picked up a small number of times. The rearrangement uses TRBV6-2 or TRBV6-3 and TRBJ2-7; D may be TRBD1 (6 bases). Trimming took 6 bases from V and 3 from J, leaving 9 bases between them. The CDR3 length is 12 residues. The germline CDR1 and CDR2 sequences are MNHEY and SVGEGT. CDR3 sequence reads: CASSEQGYEQYV. The CDR3 region has the DNA TGTGCCAGCAGCGAACAGGGCTACGAGCAGTACGTC.

This clonotype has just a few counts. V is TRBV7-3 and J is TRBJ2-2; 11 bases line up with TRBD1. The CDR3 loop spans 15 amino acids. CDR1 SGHTA and CDR2 FQGTGA come from the germline V gene. J lost 3 bases, V lost 6 bases, and 3 bases had no gene match. CDR3 in amino acids: CASSQDRGHTGELFF. The CDR3 coding sequence is TGTGCCAGCAGTCAGGACAGGGGGCACACCGGGGAGCTGTTTTTT.

The sample holds a few counts of this clonotype. The chain employs TRBV5-1 and TRBJ1-1; TRBD1 matches at 8 bases. The V segment lost 3 bases and the J segment 4 bases; nucleotides outside the gene matches: 5. The germline CDR1 and CDR2 sequences are SGHRS and YFSETQ. The CDR3 runs to 14 residues. The CDR3 bases are TGCGCCAGCAGCTGGGGGACAGGTGGCACTGAAGCTTTCTTT. The encoded protein is CASSWGTGGTEAFF.

The V and J genes are TRBV11-2 and TRBJ1-1; TRBD1 might be the D (5 bases). Trimming took off 2 bases at V and 1 base at J, with 14 bases between the two ends. Germline CDR1 reads SGHAT; CDR2 reads FQNNGV. The length of the CDR3 is 16 residues. In nucleotides, the CDR3 is TGTGCCAGCAGCTTATCTTGGGGCAGGAGGAACACTGAAGCTTTCTTT. Its translation is CASSLSWGRRNTEAFF.

J is TRBJ1-6 and V is TRBV9, with 7 bases aligning to TRBD1. The J segment lost 5 bases and the V segment lost 2 bases, leaving 7 bases of the junction unmatched. This CDR3 spans 16 amino acids. Germline V gene sequence: CDR1 SGDLS, CDR2 YYNGEE. DNA of the CDR3: TGTGCCAGCAGCGTGACCGGGACAGTCAATAATTCACCCCTCCACTTT. Its translation: CASSVTGTVNNSPLHF. The complete variable domain, with remaining parts taken from reference TRBV9 and TRBJ1-6, reads DSGVTQTPKHLITATGQRVTLRCSPRSGDLSVYWYQQSLDQGLQFLIQYYNGEERAKGNILERFSAQQFPDLHSELNLSSLELGDSALYFCASSVTGTVNNSPLHFGNGTRLTVT.

The gene calls are TRBV2 and TRBJ2-3; D uncertain. The CDR3 sequence is 13 residues long. Germline V gene lookup returns CDR1 SNHLY and CDR2 FYNNEI. V was clipped by 1 base and J by 4 bases, with 6 bases between them. DNA for the CDR3: TGTGCCAGCAGTGAAGGCGCCTCAGATACGCAGTATTTT. Encoded protein: CASSEGASDTQYF.

The chain recombines TRBV3-1 with TRBJ2-7; D possibly corresponds to TRBD2 (6 bases). Trimming cost V 4 bases and J 4 bases, with 17 bases left between them. The CDR3 has 15 amino acids. The germline CDR1 and CDR2 sequences are LGHDT and YNNKEL (reference sequence). This chain's CDR3 is CASSRTWQGGYEQYF. CDR3 DNA sequence: TGTGCCAGCAGCCGAACTTGGCAGGGAGGTTACGAGCAGTACTTC.

The V gene is TRBV12-3 or TRBV12-4, the J gene TRBJ1-1; D perhaps matches TRBD1 (5 bases). The CDR3 length is 13 residues. Trimming stripped 1 base from V and 7 bases from J, with 10 bases between. The CDR3: CASSLVRDVEAFF. CDR3 nucleotides: TGTGCCAGCAGTTTAGTCAGGGATGTTGAAGCTTTCTTT.

This clonotype occurred a few times. The rearrangement links TRBV7-3 to TRBJ2-5; 7 nucleotides line up with TRBD1. Looked up from germline, CDR1 is SGHTA and CDR2 is FQGTGA. V gave up 5 bases and J gave up 5 bases; unmatched junction bases: 8. The CDR3 contains 14 residues. The CDR3 nucleotides read TGTGCCAGCAGCCCCCAAGGGGGCCGGGAGACCCAGTACTTC. Residues: CASSPQGGRETQYF.

The rearrangement uses TRBV5-1 and TRBJ2-3, with 10 bases matching TRBD2. The V and J ends lost 2 bases and 2 bases, in that order; junction bases with no gene match: 5. Per germline, CDR1 SGHRS and CDR2 YFSETQ. The CDR3 is 16 residues long. The CDR3 nucleotides are TGCGCCAGCAGCTTAGGACTAGCGGACCTCACAGATACGCAGTATTTT. Translated: CASSLGLADLTDTQYF.

The sample holds a few counts of this clonotype. The chain joins TRBV14 to TRBJ2-3; D remains unclear. The germline gives CDR1 SGHDN, CDR2 FVKESK. CDR3 length equals 12 residues. V dropped 4 bases and J dropped 3 bases, with 5 bases sitting between them. The CDR3 protein is CASSPWTDTQYF. DNA of the CDR3: TGTGCCAGCAGCCCCTGGACAGATACGCAGTATTTT.

The chain joins TRBV6-1 to TRBJ1-6; TRBD1 aligns across 9 bases. The V gene's germline CDR1 is MNHNS and CDR2 SASEGT. V was clipped by 0 bases and J by 8 bases; unmatched bases: 5. There are 16 residues in the CDR3. The CDR3 DNA reads as TGTGCCAGCAGTGAAGCGATAGGACAGGGGTATTCACCCCTCCACTTT. Its protein product is CASSEAIGQGYSPLHF.

In its sample, this clonotype was seen a few times. The chain recombines TRBV12-3 or TRBV12-4 with TRBJ1-5; D perhaps matches TRBD1 (5 bases). V shed 7 bases and J shed 2 bases, with 15 bases lying between them. The CDR3 has 15 amino acids. The CDR3 sequence is CASNSGQGGNQPQHF. The CDR3 DNA reads TGTGCCAGCAATTCTGGCCAGGGCGGCAATCAGCCCCAGCATTTT.

V usage is TRBV30 and J usage is TRBJ1-2, with TRBD1 identical over 7 bases. V lost 3 bases, J lost 5 bases, and 9 bases stayed unmatched. The CDR3 runs 14 residues. Per germline, CDR1 GTSNPN and CDR2 SVGIG (reference sequence). CDR3 coding DNA: TGTGCCTGGAGCGGGCTGGACAGGCGGTATGGCTACACCTTC. Protein sequence: CAWSGLDRRYGYTF. The full variable domain, rest sourced from reference TRBV30 and TRBJ1-2, is SQTIHQWPATLVQPVGSPLSLECTVEGTSNPNLYWYRQAAGRGLQLLFYSVGIGQISSEVPQNLSASRPQDRQFILSSKKLLLSDSGFYLCAWSGLDRRYGYTFGSGTRLTVV.

Only a few counts were recorded for this clonotype. The rearrangement uses TRBV4-2 and TRBJ2-7; D gene uncertain. Trimming took 0 bases from V and 6 from J, leaving 9 bases between them. CDR3 length: 13 amino acids. Germline V gives CDR1 LGHNA, CDR2 YNFKEQ. CDR3: CASSQDVGGEQYF. Here the CDR3 DNA reads TGTGCCAGCAGCCAAGACGTCGGCGGCGAGCAGTACTTC.

This chain links TRBV6-1 with TRBJ1-2; 7 bases map to TRBD1. The CDR3 has 14 residues. Germline V gene data show CDR1 as MNHNS and CDR2 as SASEGT. V was clipped by 5 bases and J by 8 bases; unmatched bases: 11. The CDR3 loop reads CASSLNGQAGGYTF. The CDR3 nucleotides are TGTGCCAGCAGTCTAAACGGACAGGCGGGCGGCTACACCTTC.

This chain links TRBV4-1 with TRBJ1-3; D call uncertain. The CDR3 consists of 16 residues. Germline CDR1 reads MGHRA; CDR2 reads YSYEKL. V lost 1 base and J 0 bases, leaving 10 bases between the germline ends. CDR3 amino acids: CASSQAYLNSGNTIYF. The CDR3 nucleotides read TGCGCCAGCAGCCAAGCGTATCTTAACTCTGGAAACACCATATATTTT.

This clonotype showed up just a few times. CDR3 DNA: TGTGCCAGCGGGGGGCTAGGCGCAGATACGCAGTATTTT. Translation: CASGGLGADTQYF. This chain links TRBV6-1 with TRBJ2-3; possibly TRBD1 or TRBD2 for D (6 bases each). Trimming left V 8 bases short and J 4 bases short, with 13 bases between. The CDR3 sequence is 13 residues long. Germline loops: CDR1 MNHNS, CDR2 SASEGT.